This T cell receptor beta chain was identified in a study of cytomegalovirus exposure and HLA in healthy donors. Whole-study results and caveats: Through in vitro validation, three CMV-associated chains were shown to be specific for CMV antigens. Segments of the TCR beta V type were, in most cases, productive about 87% or about 30% of the time in an earlier analysis.

Remarks on this clone: The antigen is unknown.

With 60 Vbeta and 13 Jbeta primers, the PCR was carried out. Clones were read by immunoSEQ multiplex PCR, and TCRdb kept only the in-frame ones, dropping some. Here the sample spans 60,000 to 95,000 clones, 75% to 85% being singletons. V was trimmed by 4 bases and J by 7 bases, leaving 17 bases between them. In germline, CDR1 is SNHLY, CDR2 FYNNEI. The CDR3 consists of 15 residues. Regarding donors, all were healthy bone marrow donors. The chain links TRBV2 to TRBJ1-5; D may be TRBD1 (6 bases). The sequencing input was PBMCs. This receptor was taken from a man between 65 and 85 years old in good health and CMV-seropositive. The CDR3 reads CASSATPGVSQPQHF. Written as DNA, the CDR3 is TGTGCCAGCAGTGCGACCCCAGGGGTGAGCCAGCCCCAGCATTTT.